These T cell receptor beta chains were read from a single sample in a study of cytomegalovirus exposure and HLA in healthy donors. Data came from immunoSEQ multiplex PCR; TCRdb stores just in-frame clones and leaves some out. The sample lists some 100,000 clones, approximately 68% occurring once. The sequenced sample was PBMCs. The receptors come from a young woman in good health and CMV-seropositive. CDR3s include the opening cysteine and the closing phenylalanine or tryptophan. D genes are given only for firm matches. Size is stated for part of the rows, as once, few or many counts, or as a class when the clone is expanded.

>.|17|TRBV4-3|TRBD2|TRBJ2-5
CASSQEKREGPVETQYF
TGCGCCAGCAGCCAAGAGAAGCGGGAGGGCCCGGTCGAGACCCAGTACTTC
>.|14|TRBV6-5|.|TRBJ2-7
CARGRKGGHVEQYF
TGTGCCAGGGGGCGGAAGGGCGGACATGTCGAGCAGTACTTC
>.|17|TRBV30|TRBD1|TRBJ1-1
CAWVPPGQVSPLVGAFF
TGTGCCTGGGTCCCCCCGGGACAGGTCAGTCCTCTGGTTGGTGCTTTCTTT
>.|14|TRBV5-6|.|TRBJ1-1
CASSLAVLNTEAFF
TGTGCCAGCAGCTTGGCCGTCTTGAACACTGAAGCTTTCTTT
>.|15|TRBV18|.|TRBJ2-7
CASSPWSAGVGEQYF
TGTGCCAGCTCACCATGGTCGGCAGGGGTGGGCGAGCAGTACTTC
>.|15|TRBV7-6|.|TRBJ2-2
CASSLVRLGTGELFF
TGTGCCAGCAGCTTAGTCCGACTAGGGACCGGGGAGCTGTTTTTT
>.|17|TRBV25-1|TRBD1|TRBJ2-2
CASTVRAGGLNTGELFF
TGTGCCAGCACTGTTAGGGCAGGGGGCTTGAACACCGGGGAGCTGTTTTTT
>few|18|TRBV18|TRBD2|TRBJ2-3
CASSPPASGRYDSDTQYF
TGTGCCAGCTCACCACCGGCTAGCGGGAGGTACGACTCAGATACGCAGTATTTT
>.|17|TRBV30|TRBD1|TRBJ2-6
CAWSADRGFSGANVLTF
TGTGCCTGGAGCGCGGACAGGGGATTCTCTGGGGCCAACGTCCTGACTTTC
>.|13|TRBV29-1|TRBD1|TRBJ1-6
CSVLTGPNSPLHF
TGCAGCGTTTTGACAGGGCCTAATTCACCCCTCCACTTT
>.|15|TRBV7-3|.|TRBJ2-5
CASSPTGAGGETQYF
TGTGCCAGCAGCCCGACGGGAGCCGGGGGAGAGACCCAGTACTTC
>.|14|TRBV7-9|.|TRBJ1-2
CASSLAQGRSGYTF
TGTGCCAGCAGCTTAGCACAGGGCCGGAGTGGCTACACCTTC
>.|13|TRBV13|.|TRBJ2-5
CASSLTIWETQYF
TGTGCCAGCAGCTTAACAATATGGGAGACCCAGTACTTC
>.|14|TRBV5-1|.|TRBJ1-6
CASSSTLTGSPLHF
TGCGCCAGCAGCTCGACACTGACAGGCTCACCCCTCCACTTT
>.|13|TRBV7-3|.|TRBJ1-1
CASSFGGDTEAFF
TGTGCCAGCAGCTTCGGGGGGGACACTGAAGCTTTCTTT
>.|12|TRBV25-1|TRBD1|TRBJ1-6
CASSGQGTPLHF
TGTGCCAGCAGTGGACAGGGGACACCCCTCCACTTT
>.|14|TRBV18|TRBD1|TRBJ2-1
CASSPRDSYNEQFF
TGTGCCAGCTCACCACGGGACAGTTACAATGAGCAGTTCTTC
>few|15|TRBV4-3|TRBD2|TRBJ2-1
CASSQEVAGLGEQFF
TGCGCCAGCAGCCAAGAAGTAGCGGGCTTGGGTGAGCAGTTCTTC
>.|10|TRBV19|.|TRBJ1-2
CATGNYGYTF
TGTGCGACGGGGAACTATGGCTACACCTTC
>few|13|TRBV15|.|TRBJ1-5
CATSSYGNQPQHF
TGTGCCACCAGCAGTTACGGGAATCAGCCCCAGCATTTT
>.|14|TRBV6-6|.|TRBJ2-1
CASSGSSLANEQFF
TGTGCCAGCAGCGGATCTTCACTAGCAAATGAGCAGTTCTTC
>.|14|TRBV21-1|.|TRBJ2-7
CASSPQLPADEQYF
TGTGCCAGCAGCCCACAGCTCCCAGCCGACGAGCAGTACTTC
>.|14|TRBV29-1|.|TRBJ2-7
CSVEDHSRDYEQYF
TGCAGCGTTGAAGATCATAGCAGGGACTACGAGCAGTACTTC
>.|18|TRBV27|TRBD2|TRBJ2-5
CASSPLLGTSGPRETQYF
TGTGCCAGCAGTCCGCTACTCGGGACTAGCGGGCCCCGAGAGACCCAGTACTTC
>.|15|TRBV6-5|.|TRBJ1-1
CASSYLLRGNTEAFF
TGTGCCAGCAGTTACCTCCTAAGGGGGAACACTGAAGCTTTCTTT